This TCR beta chain was sequenced during a study of T cells in Graves' hyperthyroidism and ophthalmopathy (dated by TCRdb to about 2019). In the study overall: Peripheral blood was collected at initial diagnosis, before any treatment. After blood sampling, hyperthyroidism patients were treated with methimazole at a starting dose of 30 mg daily, and ophthalmopathy patients were treated with high-dose intravenous methylprednisolone. Thyroid tissue and blood T-cell repertoires from roughly six Graves' hyperthyroidism patients were also compared in the study. TCR V-J signatures able to tell the groups apart were searched for in a discovery cohort of 95 or so patients, of whom more than 40 had Graves' ophthalmopathy and more than 55 had stable Graves' hyperthyroidism. The 100 discovery patients were randomly split 7:3 into training and test sets. According to the paper, TCR Vbeta CDR3 sequencing was carried out on more than 120 peripheral blood samples, which came from fewer than 50 ophthalmopathy, around 75 hyperthyroidism and 17 progressor patients. Prospective prediction of ophthalmopathy was tested in an independent validation cohort of fewer than 20 hyperthyroidism patients and 17 patients who later progressed to ophthalmopathy. The study at large found these results: In validation, progression to ophthalmopathy was predicted by the model with around 71% sensitivity and 72% to 85% specificity, a median of about 6.8 months before onset. Most expanded thyroid clonotypes (frequency above 0.001) were also found in blood, which suggests that blood repertoires may mirror thyroid immune responses. No statistical method was used to fix the sample size in advance, and group allocation was not hidden from the investigators. A 13 V-J signature model separated ophthalmopathy from stable hyperthyroidism, with nearly 90% sensitivity and 81% to 83% specificity in cross-validation and 80%/75% in testing.

A note on this clonotype: Its antigen is not yet known. A much larger clone sits a single nucleotide away, making a read error possible.

According to the germline V gene, CDR1 reads KGHSH and CDR2 reads LQKENI. Reading from cysteine to phenylalanine, the CDR3 counts 12 amino acids. The DNA shown is the 36-base CDR3, in frame from base 1. V and J are truncated by 2 bases and 10 bases respectively, leaving an intervening sequence of 9 bases. The TCR beta CDR3 regions were amplified from RNA transcripts. The TCR CDR3 was subjected to a first round of RT-PCR using the HTBI primer set and the Qiagen OneStep RT-PCR kit. Libraries were constructed in a second round of multiplex PCR, after which size selection and purification were performed. Libraries were sequenced paired-end with 100 bp reads on an Illumina HiSeq2000. Per the original workflow: SOAPnuke was used to process the raw data, throwing out any read that contained adapters or uncalled bases, had a mean Phred below 15, or lacked an exact constant-primer or identifier match. COPE v1.2.5 was used to merge the high-quality paired reads, and each unique nucleotide sequence was defined as a clonotype. Clonotypes were aligned to IMGT TRBV, TRBD and TRBJ reference segments using MiTCR v1.1. The analysis included only V-J combinations with a frequency above 0.0001, which together covered 98% to 99.2% of the repertoires. A TCS score was defined as the ratio between F50 (clonal expansion) and ExV (chaos), using BLOSUM62-based TCRdist between CDR3 peptides within each V-J. Welch's t-statistics and random forest reduced around 520 V-J features to 13, which were used in a naive Bayes classifier (R e1071). The public reads were reanalyzed by TCRdb: fastp trimming at Q25, MiXCR alignment, in-frame beta chains only. Entries are consolidated by CDR3 protein sequence, retaining the most common genes and DNA. None of the V and J calls come from the authors' own analysis; TCRdb made them. The sample table lists nearly 600,000 distinct CDR3 sequences, 13% to 15% of them with a count of one. The ten largest account for around 7% of the sample.

Moderately to severely active disease, a Clinical Activity Score of at least 3, a NOSPECS grade of at least 4, and a duration under 3 months were present in ophthalmopathy patients. Exclusion was applied to patients with uncontrolled infections, other autoimmune diseases, pregnancy or lactation. Diagnoses were based on clinical symptoms, serum thyroxine and TRAb, thyroid ultrasound and orbital computed tomography. Ficoll-Paque density gradient centrifugation was used to isolate PBMCs from about 9.4 ml of fresh peripheral blood. Trizol reagent was used to extract total RNA, and RNA quality was then checked on an Agilent 2100 Bioanalyzer.

The TCR originated in a woman aged 18-29 years with Graves' ophthalmopathy. Here the chain combines TRBV18 and TRBJ2-1, and possibly TRBD2, on 5 matching bases. Sequenced sample: blood. The CDR3 region: CASSPGELEQFF. The bases are TGTGCCAGCTCACCAGGGGAGCTCGAGCAGTTCTTC.